This record looks at one T cell receptor beta chain sequence and its context. The antigen remains undetermined. This clone may be a read error of a much larger clone one base away. The data originate from a study of metastatic and nonmetastatic thyroid tumors. Study context: Blood and tumor or nodule tissue repertoires from malignant and benign thyroid patients were compared. Study conclusions and caveats: Significantly greater TCR beta diversity was reportedly found in malignant thyroid tumors than in benign nodules (in blood and tumor).

Methods used by the authors: Using the CDR3 differences seen across clinicopathological groups, the authors built a distant-metastasis classifier for papillary thyroid cancer, which was meant to discriminate distant-metastatic patients. TCRdb re-clonotyped the PCR reads through MiXCR. The V and J calls and clone size come from TCRdb's table, not from the authors' own analysis. The sample yields over 35,000 clones, 13% seen once. Patients underwent thyroid surgery, and none had received any treatment before it. The sequenced sample was blood. This sequence was found in a female donor with papillary thyroid cancer or a benign thyroid nodule (not recorded which). Some clones in this sample may be carry-over from other donors' samples.

CDR3 amino acids: CASSFSGQGYYEQYF. The CDR3 coding sequence is TGTGCCAGTAGCTTTTCGGGACAGGGCTACTACGAGCAGTACTTC. The J gene is TRBJ2-7, the V gene TRBV5-6, with TRBD1 identical over 9 bases. Germline V gives CDR1 SGHDT, CDR2 YYEEEE. This CDR3 contains 15 residues.